The 30 T cell receptor beta chains reported below all come from one sample, sequenced in a study of T cell responses to AZD1222 COVID-19 vaccine. The protocol was immunoSEQ multiplex PCR, while the TCRdb copy is restricted to in-frame clones and leaves out a portion. The sample contains about 140,000 clones, about 90% of which appear only once. The sample in question was peripheral blood, obtained 28 days after the second dose of the MenACWY control vaccine. Source of these receptors: an adult who received the MenACWY meningococcal vaccine as a control.

Only one count was recorded for this clone. V usage is TRBV2 and J usage is TRBJ2-1; TRBD1 is a possible D gene (8 bases). The CDR3 extends over 16 amino acids. Trimming took off 2 bases at V and 4 bases at J, with 15 bases between the two ends. CDR1 SNHLY and CDR2 FYNNEI come from the germline V gene. In DNA form, the CDR3 reads TGTGCCAGCAGTGAACTACCACAGGGGGGGTACAATGAGCAGTTCTTC. Translated, it gives CASSELPQGGYNEQFF.

The chain couples TRBV7-3 to TRBJ2-1; 11 bases line up with TRBD2. The CDR3 has 15 amino acids. The V segment lost 5 bases and the J segment 6 bases; nucleotides outside the gene matches: 6. Germline V gene sequence: CDR1 SGHTA, CDR2 FQGTGA. CDR3 DNA sequence: TGTGCCAGCAGCCCACTAGCGGGAGACTTCAATGAGCAGTTCTTC. It yields the protein CASSPLAGDFNEQFF.

This clone has a handful of counts. CDR3 region: CASRPPPQPPVTGELFF. CDR3 sequence (DNA): TGCGCCAGTCGCCCCCCCCCGCAGCCCCCGGTCACCGGGGAGCTGTTTTTT. The chain combines TRBV5-1 with TRBJ2-2; the D is unclear. The CDR3 extends over 17 amino acids. Per the germline V gene, CDR1 is SGHRS and CDR2 is YFSETQ. The V end was cut by 8 bases, the J end by 4 bases, with 24 bases between.

The CDR3 sequence: CASSPDSGTIYF. Here the CDR3 DNA reads TGTGCCAGCAGCCCCGATTCGGGTACCATATATTTT. The chain combines TRBV3-1 (or the pseudogene TRBV3-2) with TRBJ1-3; no reliable D call. Germline CDR1 and CDR2: LGHDT and YNNKEL (reference sequence). V was trimmed by 4 bases and J by 10 bases, leaving 11 bases between them. This CDR3 comprises 12 residues.

The CDR3 loop reads CASSVGSGARETQYF. The CDR3 coding sequence is TGTGCCAGCAGCGTAGGATCAGGGGCGAGAGAGACCCAGTACTTC. V and J are TRBV9 and TRBJ2-5; tentatively, D is TRBD1 (6 bases). Trimming stripped 0 bases from V and 4 bases from J, with 13 bases between. In germline, CDR1 is SGDLS, CDR2 YYNGEE. The CDR3 totals 15 residues.

The V call is TRBV28, the J call TRBJ1-2; TRBD1 aligns across 7 bases. There are 14 residues in the CDR3. Germline values: CDR1 MDHEN, CDR2 SYDVKM. V was clipped by 4 bases and J by 7 bases; unmatched bases: 9. CDR3 nucleotide sequence: TGTGCCAGCAGTTCGACCGACAGGGTCGGTGGCTACACCTTC. It translates to CASSSTDRVGGYTF.

The V gene is TRBV5-1, the J gene TRBJ2-1; 8 nucleotides agree with TRBD1. This CDR3 is built from 15 residues. Unmatched junction bases numbered 10, after V lost 4 bases and J lost 7 bases. The germline gives CDR1 SGHRS, CDR2 YFSETQ. The CDR3 region is CASSLERTGLNEQFF. The DNA for the CDR3 is TGCGCCAGCAGCCTTGAAAGGACAGGGTTGAATGAGCAGTTCTTC.

The chain carries TRBV24-1 and TRBJ1-1, with 8 bases identical to TRBD1. Germline-derived CDR1 and CDR2 are KGHDR and SFDVKD. CDR3 length: 17 residues. The V gene end was trimmed by 7 bases and the J gene end by 3 bases; junction bases not matched to a gene: 15. As DNA, the CDR3 is TGTGCCACCAGCCTTGGGGGGTCAGGGGGCTGGGACACTGAAGCTTTCTTT. Translating it yields CATSLGGSGGWDTEAFF.

The rearrangement uses TRBV10-3 and TRBJ2-3; TRBD2 aligns across 10 bases. This CDR3 comprises 18 residues. The germline V gene has CDR1 ENHRY and CDR2 SYGVKD. The J segment lost 6 bases and the V segment lost 0 bases, leaving 12 bases of the junction unmatched. The CDR3 here is CAISESLGLAGEVDTQYF. In DNA form, the CDR3 reads TGTGCCATCAGTGAGTCGCTGGGGCTAGCGGGAGAGGTGGATACGCAGTATTTT.

The V gene is TRBV5-1, the J gene TRBJ2-2, with D tentatively TRBD1 (6 bases). Germline V CDR1 and CDR2: SGHRS, YFSETQ. The V end lost 0 bases, the J end lost 3 bases, and 9 bases lay between the germline ends. CDR3 length: 15 amino acids. CDR3 sequence reads: CASSLDGGDTGELFF. CDR3 bases: TGCGCCAGCAGCTTGGATGGGGGCGACACCGGGGAGCTGTTTTTT.

The chain uses TRBV28 and TRBJ1-4; possible D gene TRBD1, 5 bases. The V and J ends lost 8 bases and 0 bases respectively, with 7 bases between them. Germline V gene sequence: CDR1 MDHEN, CDR2 SYDVKM. The CDR3 is 13 amino acids. CDR3 DNA: TGTGCCAGCGGGGGAACAACTAATGAAAAACTGTTTTTT. It specifies CASGGTTNEKLFF.

The chain recombines TRBV4-3 with TRBJ2-2; the match to TRBD2 covers 9 bases. Germline-derived CDR1 and CDR2 are LGHNA and YSLEER. This CDR3 is built from 16 residues. With 1 base clipped from V and 1 base from J, the junction kept 1 base outside the gene matches. CDR3 sequence reads: CASSQGLAENTGELFF. The CDR3 DNA reads as TGCGCCAGCAGCCAAGGACTAGCGGAGAACACCGGGGAGCTGTTTTTT.

CDR3 amino acids: CASSSPEHNEQFF. The CDR3 bases are TGTGCCAGCTCATCCCCCGAGCACAATGAGCAGTTCTTC. This sequence joins TRBV18 and TRBJ2-1; D remains unclear. The CDR3 is made up of 13 amino acids. The germline gives CDR1 KGHSH, CDR2 LQKENI. Deletions cut 5 bases from V and 5 bases from J, with 10 bases between.

The V and J genes are TRBV14 and TRBJ2-7; 8 nucleotides line up with TRBD1. Germline CDR1 SGHDN, CDR2 FVKESK. The CDR3 has 15 amino acids. V was clipped by 3 bases and J by 4 bases; unmatched bases: 8. CDR3: CASSHRQGPIYEQYF. The CDR3 DNA is TGTGCCAGCAGCCATCGACAGGGGCCAATTTACGAGCAGTACTTC.

This chain uses TRBV18 with TRBJ2-6; TRBD2 might be the D (6 bases). The V end was cut by 0 bases, the J end by 2 bases, with 11 bases between. Germline V gene sequence: CDR1 KGHSH, CDR2 LQKENI. The CDR3 has 17 amino acids. CDR3 in amino acids: CASSPPGRIAGANVLTF. In nucleotides, the CDR3 is TGTGCCAGCTCACCACCAGGGAGGATAGCTGGGGCCAACGTCCTGACTTTC.

The chain employs TRBV28 and TRBJ1-3; D is undetermined. CDR3 size: 13 residues. Germline CDR1 and CDR2: MDHEN and SYDVKM. The germline V and J ends were trimmed by 3 bases and 0 bases, with 3 bases remaining between them. The CDR3 sequence is CASSFLSGNTIYF. The DNA for the CDR3 is TGTGCCAGCAGTTTTCTCTCTGGAAACACCATATATTTT. Full variable domain (rest looked up from reference TRBV28 and TRBJ1-3): DVKVTQSSRYLVKRTGEKVFLECVQDMDHENMFWYRQDPGLGLRLIYFSYDVKMKEKGDIPEGYSVSREKKERFSLILESASTNQTSMYLCASSFLSGNTIYFGEGSWLTVV.

This chain's CDR3 is CAWSSDLQGNYGYTF. The CDR3 nucleotides read TGTGCCTGGAGCTCTGACCTGCAGGGGAACTATGGCTACACCTTC. The V call is TRBV30, the J call TRBJ1-2, with D perhaps TRBD1 (6 bases). CDR1 and CDR2 from the germline V gene are GTSNPN and SVGIG (reference sequence). This CDR3 region has 15 residues. The germline V and J ends were trimmed by 3 bases and 2 bases, with 16 bases remaining between them.

This sequence joins TRBV18 and TRBJ2-2; 8 nucleotides align to TRBD2. The germline V gene has CDR1 KGHSH and CDR2 LQKENI. J lost 4 bases, V lost 3 bases, and 4 bases had no gene match. The CDR3 is made up of 15 amino acids. CDR3 residues: CASSPAGGLTGELFF. The CDR3 bases are TGTGCCAGCTCACCCGCGGGGGGCCTCACCGGGGAGCTGTTTTTT.

Notes on this clone: Other DNA sequences in the same sample also yield this CDR3. The rearrangement links TRBV3-1 (or the pseudogene TRBV3-2) to TRBJ2-5; 12 nucleotides match TRBD2. The length of the CDR3 is 15 residues. The J segment lost 2 bases and the V segment lost 3 bases, leaving 1 base of the junction unmatched. Germline loops: CDR1 LGHDT, CDR2 YNNKEL (reference sequence). The CDR3 loop reads CASSQGTSGQETQYF. The CDR3 region has the DNA TGTGCCAGCAGCCAGGGGACTAGCGGGCAAGAGACCCAGTACTTC.

CDR3 sequence: CASSQTGLAGFVADTQYF. For the CDR3, the DNA is TGTGCCAGCAGCCAGACGGGACTAGCGGGATTTGTCGCAGATACGCAGTATTTT. V and J are TRBV7-3 and TRBJ2-3, with 13 bases identical to TRBD2. The V and J ends lost 5 bases and 4 bases, in that order; junction bases with no gene match: 12. Germline CDR1 SGHTA, CDR2 FQGTGA. The CDR3 has 18 amino acids.

The chain has TRBV6-6 and TRBJ2-1; D not certain. The V gene's germline CDR1 is MNHNY and CDR2 SVGAGI (reference sequence). CDR3 length equals 13 residues. Deletions cut 0 bases from V and 7 bases from J, with 7 bases between. This chain's CDR3 is CASSYSVTNEQFF. CDR3 sequence (DNA): TGTGCCAGCAGTTACTCGGTGACAAATGAGCAGTTCTTC.

This chain uses TRBV7-2 with TRBJ1-5, with TRBD1 as a possible D gene (5 bases). The germline V and J ends were trimmed by 1 base and 7 bases, with 11 bases remaining between them. CDR3 length: 14 amino acids. Germline CDR1 reads SGHTA; CDR2 reads FQGNSA. The CDR3 sequence: CASSLGGGEQPQHF. The CDR3 nucleotides read TGTGCCAGCAGCTTAGGGGGCGGCGAACAGCCCCAGCATTTT.

This clone was found a few times. The V and J genes are TRBV7-3 and TRBJ2-7; D is unclear. CDR1 is SGHTA, CDR2 FQGTGA, per germline. V was trimmed by 5 bases and J by 1 base, leaving 9 bases between them. The CDR3 has 13 residues. The CDR3 nucleotides are TGTGCCAGCAGCCTAGGGTTATCCTACGAGCAGTACTTC. Protein sequence: CASSLGLSYEQYF.

The genes are TRBV5-1 and TRBJ2-5; 9 bases line up with TRBD1. Germline V gene lookup returns CDR1 SGHRS and CDR2 YFSETQ. V lost 4 bases and J lost 4; bases outside the gene matches: 8. CDR3 length equals 15 residues. The CDR3 protein is CASSPRQGGTETQYF. CDR3 nucleotide sequence: TGCGCCAGCAGCCCCAGACAGGGGGGAACAGAGACCCAGTACTTC. Full variable domain (outside the CDR3, taken from reference TRBV5-1 and TRBJ2-5): KAGVTQTPRYLIKTRGQQVTLSCSPISGHRSVSWYQQTPGQGLQFLFEYFSETQRNKGNFPGRFSGRQFSNSRSEMNVSTLELGDSALYLCASSPRQGGTETQYFGPGTRLLVL.

This chain links TRBV6-1 with TRBJ1-1; 7 positions match TRBD1. The CDR3 totals 13 residues. The germline CDR1 and CDR2 sequences are MNHNS and SASEGT. Trimming removed 6 bases from V and 6 bases from J; junction bases left unmatched: 7. The CDR3 is CASSLSRGAEAFF. The CDR3 region has the DNA TGTGCCAGCAGCCTCTCCAGGGGGGCTGAAGCTTTCTTT.

This clone is a singleton in its sample. The chain links TRBV9 to TRBJ2-7; 7 bases agree with TRBD1. Germline V lookup: CDR1 SGDLS, CDR2 YYNGEE. CDR3 size: 11 residues. With 6 bases clipped from V and 12 bases from J, the junction kept 9 bases outside the gene matches. The CDR3 spells CASNGPGGMYF. CDR3 DNA sequence: TGTGCCAGCAACGGCCCAGGGGGAATGTACTTC.

This clone occurred a few times. The rearrangement joins TRBV7-8 to TRBJ2-7; 7 positions match TRBD1. Germline lookup yields CDR1 SGHVS and CDR2 FQNEAQ. The CDR3 totals 14 residues. V was clipped by 2 bases and J by 2 bases; unmatched bases: 3. Here the CDR3 DNA reads TGTGCCAGCAGCTTACCGGGACAGACCTACGAGCAGTACTTC. It is translated as CASSLPGQTYEQYF.

This sequence joins TRBV6-5 and TRBJ1-3, with D hard to call. Germline V gene lookup returns CDR1 MNHEY and CDR2 SVGAGI. V was clipped by 0 bases and J by 2 bases, with 5 bases between them. This CDR3 is built from 14 residues. Here the CDR3 DNA reads TGTGCCAGCAGTTACTCAGCGGCTGGAAACACCATATATTTT. It codes for CASSYSAAGNTIYF.

V gene TRBV5-6 combines with J gene TRBJ2-5, with 7 nucleotides matching TRBD2. V lost 0 bases, J lost 0 bases, and 5 bases stayed unmatched. This CDR3 is built from 16 residues. The V gene's germline CDR1 is SGHDT and CDR2 YYEEEE. CDR3 DNA sequence: TGTGCCAGCAGCTTGGATCGCGGGGGACACCAAGAGACCCAGTACTTC. Protein sequence: CASSLDRGGHQETQYF. Full variable domain (missing parts from reference TRBV5-6 and TRBJ2-5): DAGVTQSPTHLIKTRGQQVTLRCSPKSGHDTVSWYQQALGQGPQFIFQYYEEEERQRGNFPDRFSGHQFPNYSSELNVNALLLGDSALYLCASSLDRGGHQETQYFGPGTRLLVL.

The gene calls are TRBV6-5 and TRBJ2-7; 7 bases fit TRBD1. Germline loops: CDR1 MNHEY, CDR2 SVGAGI. The CDR3 is made up of 15 amino acids. Trimming cost V 6 bases and J 0 bases; bases outside gene matches: 8. This chain's CDR3 is CASRLGQASSYEQYF. As DNA, the CDR3 is TGTGCCAGCAGACTTGGACAGGCCAGCTCCTACGAGCAGTACTTC.